This T cell receptor (beta chain) was observed in a study of cytomegalovirus exposure and HLA in healthy donors. Assay: immunoSEQ multiplex PCR; the TCRdb copy retains only in-frame clones and omits some. This table has fewer than 130,000 clones, more than 75% appearing once. Per the germline V gene, CDR1 is SGHRS and CDR2 is YFSETQ. The germline V and J ends were trimmed by 0 bases and 4 bases, with 16 bases remaining between them. This CDR3 is 17 amino acids long. Donors came from a validation cohort of over 100 subjects, distinct from the first 666-subject cohort. The chain employs TRBV5-1 and TRBJ2-2; D unclear. The sample comprised PBMCs. This clonotype was sampled from a woman aged 25 to 39 in good health and CMV-seropositive. The CDR3 loop reads CASSLVVGVSGTGELFF. As DNA, the CDR3 is TGCGCCAGCAGCTTGGTCGTGGGTGTTTCGGGCACCGGGGAGCTGTTTTTT.